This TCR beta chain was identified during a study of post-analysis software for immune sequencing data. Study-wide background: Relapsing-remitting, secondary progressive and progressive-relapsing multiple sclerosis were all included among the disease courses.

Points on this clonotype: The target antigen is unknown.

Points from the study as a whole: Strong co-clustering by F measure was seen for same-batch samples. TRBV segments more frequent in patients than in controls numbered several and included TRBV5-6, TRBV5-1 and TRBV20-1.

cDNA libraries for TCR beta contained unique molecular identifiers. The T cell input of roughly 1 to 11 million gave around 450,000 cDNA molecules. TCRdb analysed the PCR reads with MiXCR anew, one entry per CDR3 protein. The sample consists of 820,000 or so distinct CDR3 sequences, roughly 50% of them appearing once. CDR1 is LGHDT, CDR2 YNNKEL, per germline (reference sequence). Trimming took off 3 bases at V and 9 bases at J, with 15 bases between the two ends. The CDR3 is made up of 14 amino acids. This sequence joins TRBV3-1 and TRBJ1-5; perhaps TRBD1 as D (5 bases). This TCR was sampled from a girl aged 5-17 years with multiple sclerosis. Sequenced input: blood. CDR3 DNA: TGTGCCAGCAGCCAGGCGTGGGGGGGTGGGCCCCAGCATTTT. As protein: CASSQAWGGGPQHF.